This TCR beta chain was profiled in a study of blood T cell repertoires in COVID-19. Study summary: Samples taken during acute and convalescent COVID-19 were collected in the United States, Italy and Spain. PBMCs, B-cell-depleted T cells, or T cells were the source of the cDNA or gDNA that made up the material.

Original handling: Reference gene primer amplification gave estimated nucleated cell counts. TCRdb's copy holds only in-frame clones and misses some; the assay was immunoSEQ multiplex PCR. The D gene and trimming were derived from the DNA, and the V and J assignments and clone size from that table. This sample has over 110,000 clones; 88% occur once, and the top ten carry 1.5% to 2%. V lost 5 bases and J lost 3, with 13 bases in between. This CDR3 comprises 15 residues. Germline V gene lookup returns CDR1 MNHEY and CDR2 SMNVEV (reference sequence). Sequenced input: peripheral blood. The sequence came from a woman aged 50 to 60 with acute or convalescent COVID-19. This chain links TRBV27 with TRBJ1-4, with a tentative D call TRBD1 (5 bases). The chain's CDR3 is CASSHRSAPNEKLFF. CDR3 nucleotide sequence: TGTGCCAGCAGTCACAGGAGTGCTCCTAATGAAAAACTGTTTTTT.